What follows are 8 T cell receptor beta chains derived from one specimen sequenced in a study of Graves' ophthalmopathy and Graves' hyperthyroidism. The TCR beta CDR3 regions underwent amplification from RNA transcripts. The workflow started with a first-round RT-PCR run with HTBI primers and then moved on to a second-round multiplex PCR. A single record per CDR3 protein comes from TCRdb applying MiXCR to the multiplex PCR reads. This sample has about 400,000 distinct CDR3 sequences, with about 17% found just once. Sequencing was done on a sample of peripheral blood. The receptors here all came from a woman between 18 and 29 years old with Graves' ophthalmopathy.

This clonotype appeared many times. The J gene is TRBJ2-7, the V gene TRBV7-2, with D possibly matching TRBD1 (6 bases). CDR3 size: 16 residues. The germline CDR1 and CDR2 sequences are SGHTA and FQGNSA. V was trimmed by 0 bases and J by 3 bases, leaving 15 bases between them. The CDR3 DNA follows: TGTGCCAGCAGCTTAGCCGGACAGCGGAGTTACTACGAGCAGTACTTC. Its translation: CASSLAGQRSYYEQYF.

This clonotype appeared many times. The chain combines TRBV19 with TRBJ1-1, with TRBD1 as a possible D gene (5 bases). This CDR3 has 14 residues. Germline CDR1 reads LNHDA; CDR2 reads SQIVND (reference sequence). Deletions cut 3 bases from V and 5 bases from J, with 13 bases between. The CDR3 coding sequence is TGTGCCAGTAGTATCCCTCCCGGGGGGACTGAAGCTTTCTTT. Its translation is CASSIPPGGTEAFF. Based on the CDR3 plus reference TRBV19 and TRBJ1-1, the full variable domain is DGGITQSPKYLFRKEGQNVTLSCEQNLNHDAMYWYRQDPGQGLRLIYYSQIVNDFQKGDIAEGYSVSREKKESFPLTVTSAQKNPTAFYLCASSIPPGGTEAFFGQGTRLTVV.

This clonotype came up many times. The chain uses TRBV15 and TRBJ2-7; 7 bases map to TRBD2. Trimming took 0 bases from V and 4 from J; bases not matched to a gene: 9. The CDR3 totals 16 residues. CDR1 and CDR2 from the germline V gene are LNHNV and YYDKDF (reference sequence). CDR3 protein: CATSRDDSGRGYEQYF. CDR3 coding DNA: TGTGCCACCAGCAGAGATGACTCAGGGAGGGGTTACGAGCAGTACTTC.

This clonotype was found many times. Possible read error: a much larger clone is one base away. The chain's CDR3 is CASGPVFSYNSPLHF. The CDR3 DNA reads as TGTGCCAGCGGCCCCGTGTTCTCCTATAATTCACCCCTCCACTTT. The genes are TRBV11-2 and TRBJ1-6; no firm D call. The germline CDR1 and CDR2 sequences are SGHAT and FQNNGV. CDR3 length: 15 amino acids. Trimming took 8 bases from V and 0 from J, leaving 11 bases between them.

This clonotype was counted ten times or more. The chain links TRBV20-1 to TRBJ2-4; D is possibly TRBD2 (6 bases). CDR1 is DFQATT, CDR2 SNEGSKA, per germline (reference sequence). The CDR3 extends over 15 amino acids. V shed 4 bases and J shed 1 base, with 14 bases lying between them. The CDR3 here is CSAMSGEDAKNIQYF. DNA of the CDR3: TGCAGTGCTATGTCGGGGGAAGATGCCAAAAACATTCAGTACTTC.

The genes are TRBV7-2 and TRBJ2-5; 7 bases are a match to TRBD2. CDR3 length: 16 residues. The V and J ends lost 4 bases and 5 bases, in that order; junction bases with no gene match: 13. The germline V gene has CDR1 SGHTA and CDR2 FQGNSA. CDR3 coding DNA: TGTGCCAGCAGCTCGCTAGCGGTCCTTGACGGGGAGACCCAGTACTTC. Its translation is CASSSLAVLDGETQYF. Using reference TRBV7-2 and TRBJ2-5 for the parts outside the CDR3, the full variable domain is GAGVSQSPSNKVTEKGKDVELRCDPISGHTALYWYRQSLGQGLEFLIYFQGNSAPDKSGLPSDRFSAERTGGSVSTLTIQRTQQEDSAVYLCASSSLAVLDGETQYFGPGTRLLVL.

This clonotype was detected only once. The chain links TRBV5-6 to TRBJ1-6; no firm D call. V lost 7 bases to trimming and J lost 11 bases, with 19 bases between them. The CDR3 contains 14 residues. CDR1 is SGHDT and CDR2 is YYEEEE in the germline V gene. CDR3 nucleotides: TGTGCCAGCGGGCCAGCGTGGCTTCGGGCACCCCTCCACTTT. Protein sequence: CASGPAWLRAPLHF.

This clonotype appeared many times. V gene TRBV7-9 combines with J gene TRBJ2-3, with 13 bases aligning to TRBD2. This CDR3 contains 16 residues. Germline V gene sequence: CDR1 SEHNR, CDR2 FQNEAQ (reference sequence). Trimming took 5 bases from V and 6 from J; bases not matched to a gene: 8. The CDR3 sequence is CASSLTSGGAPDTQYF. In DNA form, the CDR3 reads TGTGCCAGCAGCCTTACTAGCGGGGGGGCCCCGGATACGCAGTATTTT.